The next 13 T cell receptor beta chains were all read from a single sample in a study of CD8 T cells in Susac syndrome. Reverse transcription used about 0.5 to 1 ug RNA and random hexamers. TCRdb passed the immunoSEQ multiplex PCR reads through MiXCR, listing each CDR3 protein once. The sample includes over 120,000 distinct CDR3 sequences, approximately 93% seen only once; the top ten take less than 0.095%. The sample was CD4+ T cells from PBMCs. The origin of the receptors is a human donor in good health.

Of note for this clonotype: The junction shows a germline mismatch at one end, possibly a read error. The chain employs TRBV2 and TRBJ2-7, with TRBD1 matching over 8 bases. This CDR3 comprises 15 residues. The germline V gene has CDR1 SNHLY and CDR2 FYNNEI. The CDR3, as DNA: TGTGCCAGCAGCGATAGGATAAACAGGGGGTACGGGCAGTACTTC. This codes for CASSDRINRGYGQYF.

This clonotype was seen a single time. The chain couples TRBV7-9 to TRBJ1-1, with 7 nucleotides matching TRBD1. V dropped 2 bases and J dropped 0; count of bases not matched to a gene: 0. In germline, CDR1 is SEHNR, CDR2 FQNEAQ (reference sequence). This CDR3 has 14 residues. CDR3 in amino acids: CASSLQGVNTEAFF. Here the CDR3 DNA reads TGTGCCAGCAGCTTACAGGGGGTGAACACTGAAGCTTTCTTT.

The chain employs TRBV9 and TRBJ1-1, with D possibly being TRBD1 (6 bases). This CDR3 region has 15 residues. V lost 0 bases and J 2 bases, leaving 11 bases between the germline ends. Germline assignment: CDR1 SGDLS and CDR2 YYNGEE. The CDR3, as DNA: TGTGCCAGCAGCGTAGGGGGGCAACCAAACACTGAAGCTTTCTTT. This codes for CASSVGGQPNTEAFF. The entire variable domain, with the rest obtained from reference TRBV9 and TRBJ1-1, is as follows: DSGVTQTPKHLITATGQRVTLRCSPRSGDLSVYWYQQSLDQGLQFLIQYYNGEERAKGNILERFSAQQFPDLHSELNLSSLELGDSALYFCASSVGGQPNTEAFFGQGTRLTVV.

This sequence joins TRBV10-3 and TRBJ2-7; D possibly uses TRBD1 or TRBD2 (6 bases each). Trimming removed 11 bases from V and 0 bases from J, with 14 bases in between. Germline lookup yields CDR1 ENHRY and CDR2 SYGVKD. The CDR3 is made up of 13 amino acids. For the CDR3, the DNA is TGTGCCGCCCGGGGGCGTCTCTCCTACGAGCAGTACTTC. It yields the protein CAARGRLSYEQYF.

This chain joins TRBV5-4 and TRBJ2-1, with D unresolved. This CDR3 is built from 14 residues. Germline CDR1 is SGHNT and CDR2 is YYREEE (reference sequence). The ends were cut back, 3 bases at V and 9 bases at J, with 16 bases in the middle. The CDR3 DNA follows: TGTGCCAGCAGCTCACTCCAACCAGTGGCTGAGCAGTTCTTC. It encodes CASSSLQPVAEQFF.

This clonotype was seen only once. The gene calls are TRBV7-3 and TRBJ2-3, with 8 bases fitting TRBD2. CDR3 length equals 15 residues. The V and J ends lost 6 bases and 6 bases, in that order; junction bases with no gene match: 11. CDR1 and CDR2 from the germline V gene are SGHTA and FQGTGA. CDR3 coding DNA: TGTGCCAGCAGTTTTGACGGGAGGGCGGGGGATACGCAGTATTTT. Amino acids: CASSFDGRAGDTQYF.

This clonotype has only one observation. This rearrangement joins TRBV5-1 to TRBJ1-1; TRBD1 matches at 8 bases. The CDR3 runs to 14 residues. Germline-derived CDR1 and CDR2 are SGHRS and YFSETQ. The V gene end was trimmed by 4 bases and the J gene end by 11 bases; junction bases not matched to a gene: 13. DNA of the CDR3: TGCGCCAGCAGCGGTAACAGGGGGGACGGTCTCGCTTTCTTT. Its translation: CASSGNRGDGLAFF. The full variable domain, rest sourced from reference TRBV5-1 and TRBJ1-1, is KAGVTQTPRYLIKTRGQQVTLSCSPISGHRSVSWYQQTPGQGLQFLFEYFSETQRNKGNFPGRFSGRQFSNSRSEMNVSTLELGDSALYLCASSGNRGDGLAFFGQGTRLTVV.

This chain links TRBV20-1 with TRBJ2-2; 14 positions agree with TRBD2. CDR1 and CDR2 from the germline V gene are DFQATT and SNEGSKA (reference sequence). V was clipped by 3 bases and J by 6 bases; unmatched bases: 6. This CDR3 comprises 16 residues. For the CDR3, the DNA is TGCAGTGCTAGTTTGGGACTAGCGGGAGCGGCCGGGGAGCTGTTTTTT. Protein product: CSASLGLAGAAGELFF.

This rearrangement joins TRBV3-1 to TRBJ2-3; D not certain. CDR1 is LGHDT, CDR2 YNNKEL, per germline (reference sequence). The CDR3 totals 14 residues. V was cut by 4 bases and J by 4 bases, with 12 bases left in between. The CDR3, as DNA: TGTGCCAGCAGCCTTAAAGTTTCCGCAGATACGCAGTATTTT. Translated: CASSLKVSADTQYF.

The CDR3 reads CSGGGNGNTIYF. CDR3 bases: TGCAGCGGAGGGGGTAATGGAAACACCATATATTTT. The genes are TRBV29-1 and TRBJ1-3, with a tentative D call TRBD1 (6 bases). The CDR3 has 12 amino acids. Germline CDR1 SQVTM, CDR2 ANQGSEA. The ends were cut back, 7 bases at V and 3 bases at J, with 10 bases in the middle.

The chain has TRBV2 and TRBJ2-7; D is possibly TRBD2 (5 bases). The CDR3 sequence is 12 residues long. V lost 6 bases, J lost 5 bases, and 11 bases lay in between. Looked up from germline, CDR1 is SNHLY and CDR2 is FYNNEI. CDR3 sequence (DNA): TGTGCCAGCAGAGGACTGATAGACGAGCAGTACTTC. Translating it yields CASRGLIDEQYF.

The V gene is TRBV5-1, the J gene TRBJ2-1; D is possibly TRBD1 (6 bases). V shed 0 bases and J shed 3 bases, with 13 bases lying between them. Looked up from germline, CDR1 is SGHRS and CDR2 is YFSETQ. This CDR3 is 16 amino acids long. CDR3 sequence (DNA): TGCGCCAGCAGCTTGGTGGGGACAAACTTCTACAATGAGCAGTTCTTC. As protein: CASSLVGTNFYNEQFF.

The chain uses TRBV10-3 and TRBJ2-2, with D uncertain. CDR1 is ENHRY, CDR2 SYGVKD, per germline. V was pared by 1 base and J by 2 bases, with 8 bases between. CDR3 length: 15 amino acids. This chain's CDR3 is CAISEYGPNTGELFF. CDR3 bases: TGTGCCATCAGTGAGTATGGCCCAAACACCGGGGAGCTGTTTTTT.